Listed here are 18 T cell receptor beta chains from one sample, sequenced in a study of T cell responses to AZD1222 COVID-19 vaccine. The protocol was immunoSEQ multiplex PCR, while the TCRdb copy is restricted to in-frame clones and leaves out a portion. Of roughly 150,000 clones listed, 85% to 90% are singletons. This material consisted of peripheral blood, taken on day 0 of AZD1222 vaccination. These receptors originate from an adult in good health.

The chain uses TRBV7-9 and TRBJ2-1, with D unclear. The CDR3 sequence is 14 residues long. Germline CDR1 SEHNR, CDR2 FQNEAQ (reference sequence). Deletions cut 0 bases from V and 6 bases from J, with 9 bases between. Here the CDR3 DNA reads TGTGCCAGCAGCTTAGCTAGCTTTAGCAATGAGCAGTTCTTC. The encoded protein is CASSLASFSNEQFF.

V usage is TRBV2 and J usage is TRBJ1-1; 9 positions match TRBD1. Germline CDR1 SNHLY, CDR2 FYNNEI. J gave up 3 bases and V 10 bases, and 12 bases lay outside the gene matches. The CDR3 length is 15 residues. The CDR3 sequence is CANRQGVNGDTEAFF. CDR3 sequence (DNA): TGTGCCAACAGACAGGGGGTGAACGGCGACACTGAAGCTTTCTTT.

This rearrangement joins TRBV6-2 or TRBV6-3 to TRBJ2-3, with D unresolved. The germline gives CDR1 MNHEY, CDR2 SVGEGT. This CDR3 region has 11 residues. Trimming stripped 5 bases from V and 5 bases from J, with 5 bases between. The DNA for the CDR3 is TGTGCCAGCAGTCACGGAGATACGCAGTATTTT. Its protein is CASSHGDTQYF.

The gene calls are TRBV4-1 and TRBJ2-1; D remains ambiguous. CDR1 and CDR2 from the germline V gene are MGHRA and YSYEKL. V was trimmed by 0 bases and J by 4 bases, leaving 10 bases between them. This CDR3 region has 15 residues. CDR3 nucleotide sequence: TGCGCCAGCAGCCAAGAAGGCCTAGAGTACAATGAGCAGTTCTTC. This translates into CASSQEGLEYNEQFF.

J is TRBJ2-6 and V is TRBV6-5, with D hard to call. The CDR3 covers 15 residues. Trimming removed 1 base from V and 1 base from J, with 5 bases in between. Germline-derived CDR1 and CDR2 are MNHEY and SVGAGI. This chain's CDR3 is CASSYFSSGANVLTF. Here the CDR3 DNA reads TGTGCCAGCAGTTACTTTTCATCTGGGGCCAACGTCCTGACTTTC.

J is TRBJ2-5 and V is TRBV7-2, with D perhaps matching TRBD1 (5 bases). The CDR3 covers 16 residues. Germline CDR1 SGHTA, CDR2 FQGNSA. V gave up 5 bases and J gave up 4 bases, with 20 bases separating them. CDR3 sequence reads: CASSPAKGQAVETQYF. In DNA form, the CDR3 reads TGTGCCAGCAGCCCGGCGAAGGGGCAAGCTGTAGAGACCCAGTACTTC.

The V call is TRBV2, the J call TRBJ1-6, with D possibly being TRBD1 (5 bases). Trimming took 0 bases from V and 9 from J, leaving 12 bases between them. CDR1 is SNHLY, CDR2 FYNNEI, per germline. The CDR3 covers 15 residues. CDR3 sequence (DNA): TGTGCCAGCAGTGAAGCCAGGGTCGGTCGTTCACCCCTCCACTTT. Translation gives CASSEARVGRSPLHF.

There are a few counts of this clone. This chain's CDR3 is CAIKDRDSYNSPLHF. CDR3 sequence (DNA): TGTGCCATCAAGGATCGGGACAGCTATAATTCACCCCTCCACTTT. This chain joins TRBV10-3 and TRBJ1-6; 7 bases are shared with TRBD1. This CDR3 contains 15 residues. The trim removed 7 bases at V and 3 bases at J, leaving 6 bases unmatched. Germline-derived CDR1 and CDR2 are ENHRY and SYGVKD.

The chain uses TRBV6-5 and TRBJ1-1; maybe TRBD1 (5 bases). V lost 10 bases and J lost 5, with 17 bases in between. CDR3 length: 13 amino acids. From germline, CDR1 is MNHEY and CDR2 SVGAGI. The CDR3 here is CAIHYGGWTEAFF. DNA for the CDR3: TGTGCCATCCACTACGGGGGTTGGACTGAAGCTTTCTTT.

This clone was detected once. CDR3 loop: CASSPLDSPGQPQHF. DNA for the CDR3: TGTGCCAGCAGCCCACTTGACAGCCCGGGCCAGCCCCAGCATTTT. V usage is TRBV7-2 and J usage is TRBJ1-5; weak D call: TRBD1 (5 bases). The V end was cut by 5 bases, the J end by 7 bases, with 18 bases between. This CDR3 region has 15 residues. Germline V CDR1 and CDR2: SGHTA, FQGNSA. The whole variable domain, filled in from reference TRBV7-2 and TRBJ1-5, reads GAGVSQSPSNKVTEKGKDVELRCDPISGHTALYWYRQSLGQGLEFLIYFQGNSAPDKSGLPSDRFSAERTGGSVSTLTIQRTQQEDSAVYLCASSPLDSPGQPQHFGDGTRLSIL.

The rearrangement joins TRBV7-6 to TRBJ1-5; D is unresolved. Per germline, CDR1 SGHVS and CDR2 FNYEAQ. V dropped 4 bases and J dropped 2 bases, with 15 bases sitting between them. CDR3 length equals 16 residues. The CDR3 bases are TGTGCCAGCAGCTCTTTCTCGGGGTACGGCAATCAGCCCCAGCATTTT. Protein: CASSSFSGYGNQPQHF.

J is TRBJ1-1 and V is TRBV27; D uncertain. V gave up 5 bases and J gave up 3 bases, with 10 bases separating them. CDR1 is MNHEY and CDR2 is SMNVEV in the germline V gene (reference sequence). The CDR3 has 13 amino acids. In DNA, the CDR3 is TGTGCCAGCAGTCGCTCATTCGACACTGAAGCTTTCTTT. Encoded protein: CASSRSFDTEAFF.

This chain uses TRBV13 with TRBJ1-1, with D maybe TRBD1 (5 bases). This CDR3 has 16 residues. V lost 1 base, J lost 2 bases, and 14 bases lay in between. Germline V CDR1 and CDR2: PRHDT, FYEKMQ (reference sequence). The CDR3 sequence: CASSLVGSGENTEAFF. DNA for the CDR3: TGTGCCAGCAGCTTAGTAGGGTCGGGGGAAAACACTGAAGCTTTCTTT.

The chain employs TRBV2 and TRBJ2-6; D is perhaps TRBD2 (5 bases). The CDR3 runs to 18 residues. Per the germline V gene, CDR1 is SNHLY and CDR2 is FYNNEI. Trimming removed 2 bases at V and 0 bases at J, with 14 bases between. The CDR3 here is CASSESFGLISGANVLTF. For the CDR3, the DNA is TGTGCCAGCAGTGAATCGTTCGGACTTATCTCTGGGGCCAACGTCCTGACTTTC. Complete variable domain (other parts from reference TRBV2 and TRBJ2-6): EPEVTQTPSHQVTQMGQEVILRCVPISNHLYFYWYRQILGQKVEFLVSFYNNEISEKSEIFDDQFSVERPDGSNFTLKIRSTKLEDSAMYFCASSESFGLISGANVLTFGAGSRLTVL.

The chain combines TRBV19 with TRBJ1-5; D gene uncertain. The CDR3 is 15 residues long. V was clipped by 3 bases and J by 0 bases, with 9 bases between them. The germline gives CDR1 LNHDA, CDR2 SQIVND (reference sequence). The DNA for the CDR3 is TGTGCCAGTAGTATCGGCAGCTATAGCAATCAGCCCCAGCATTTT. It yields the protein CASSIGSYSNQPQHF.

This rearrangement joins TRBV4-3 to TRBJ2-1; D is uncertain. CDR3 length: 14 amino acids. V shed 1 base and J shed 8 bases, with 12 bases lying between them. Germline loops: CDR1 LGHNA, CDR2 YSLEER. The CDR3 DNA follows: TGCGCCAGCAGCCAAGCGTCAGGTACCTATGAGCAGTTCTTC. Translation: CASSQASGTYEQFF.

In nucleotides, the CDR3 is TGTGCCAGCAGCTTAGCCGGGCTTGGGTATGGCTACACCTTC. Residues: CASSLAGLGYGYTF. The rearrangement uses TRBV7-9 and TRBJ1-2; D gene ambiguous. Looked up from germline, CDR1 is SEHNR and CDR2 is FQNEAQ (reference sequence). Trimming cost V 0 bases and J 5 bases, with 10 bases left between them. This CDR3 has 14 residues. Supplemented by reference TRBV7-9 and TRBJ1-2, the full variable domain reads DTGVSQNPRHKITKRGQNVTFRCDPISEHNRLYWYRQTLGQGPEFLTYFQNEAQLEKSRLLSDRFSAERPKGSFSTLEIQRTEQGDSAMYLCASSLAGLGYGYTFGSGTRLTVV.

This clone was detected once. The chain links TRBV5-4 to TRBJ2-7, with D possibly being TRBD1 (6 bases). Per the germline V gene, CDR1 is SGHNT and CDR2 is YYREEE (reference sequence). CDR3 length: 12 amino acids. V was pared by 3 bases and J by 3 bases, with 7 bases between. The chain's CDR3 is CASSSQGYEQYF. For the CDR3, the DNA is TGTGCCAGCAGCTCACAGGGCTACGAGCAGTACTTC.